The 23 T cell receptor beta chains below were found in one sample sequenced in a study of T cells in Graves' hyperthyroidism and ophthalmopathy. RNA transcripts were the template for amplifying TCR beta CDR3 regions. Using the HTBI primer set, a first-round RT-PCR was run on the TCR CDR3. TCRdb redid the calling of the multiplex PCR reads with MiXCR, one entry per CDR3 protein. This table has under 400,000 distinct CDR3 sequences, over 20% appearing once. Sequencing was performed on blood. The origin of the receptors is a woman in her forties or fifties with Graves' hyperthyroidism.

The gene calls are TRBV20-1 and TRBJ2-7; tentatively, D is TRBD2 (6 bases). Germline values: CDR1 DFQATT, CDR2 SNEGSKA (reference sequence). V was clipped by 0 bases and J by 0 bases, with 12 bases between them. The CDR3 totals 15 residues. CDR3 region: CSARDQGLPSYEQYF. As DNA, the CDR3 is TGCAGTGCTAGAGATCAAGGACTACCCTCCTACGAGCAGTACTTC.

This clonotype has at least ten counts. The germline gene is not matched at one end of the junction; a read error may be the cause. This chain joins TRBV27 and TRBJ2-1, with D uncertain. The CDR3 sequence is 13 residues long. Germline values: CDR1 MNHEY, CDR2 SMNVEV (reference sequence). The CDR3 region is CASSWNTYNKQFF. The CDR3 nucleotides are TGTGCCAGCAGTTGGAACACCTACAATAAGCAGTTCTTC.

In this sample, this clonotype turned up many times. The chain links TRBV30 to TRBJ2-1; perhaps TRBD2 as D (6 bases). Germline V lookup: CDR1 GTSNPN, CDR2 SVGIG (reference sequence). This CDR3 comprises 14 residues. The V end was cut by 0 bases, the J end by 9 bases, with 15 bases between. CDR3 nucleotide sequence: TGTGCCTGGAGTGTCGGTAGCGGAAAGGTTGAGCAGTTCTTC. It yields the protein CAWSVGSGKVEQFF.

This clonotype was seen ten or more times. The J gene is TRBJ2-1, the V gene TRBV3-1, with 9 bases fitting TRBD2. The V gene end was trimmed by 0 bases and the J gene end by 4 bases; junction bases not matched to a gene: 7. Per the germline V gene, CDR1 is LGHDT and CDR2 is YNNKEL (reference sequence). CDR3 length equals 17 residues. The CDR3: CASSQEGLAGYYNEQFF. CDR3 nucleotide sequence: TGTGCCAGCAGCCAAGAAGGGCTAGCGGGATATTACAATGAGCAGTTCTTC.

The gene calls are TRBV10-1 and TRBJ1-2; D is uncertain. V was shortened by 6 bases and J by 8 bases, with 16 bases between the two germline ends. Germline CDR1 WNHNN, CDR2 SYGVQD (reference sequence). This CDR3 contains 13 residues. The CDR3 sequence: CASSPGLGTGYTF. The CDR3, as DNA: TGCGCCAGCAGCCCAGGATTGGGAACAGGCTACACCTTC.

This clonotype was detected a few times. The chain has TRBV20-1 and TRBJ2-1, with 14 positions matching TRBD2. V shed 6 bases, J shed 7 bases, and the junction held 5 bases outside the gene matches. This CDR3 comprises 14 residues. Germline-derived CDR1 and CDR2 are DFQATT and SNEGSKA (reference sequence). This CDR3 is CSAPGLAGGNEQFF. The CDR3 region has the DNA TGCAGTGCGCCAGGACTAGCGGGGGGAAATGAGCAGTTCTTC.

The sample holds a few counts of this clonotype. This chain uses TRBV5-8 with TRBJ2-5; 15 bases align to TRBD2. V lost 4 bases, J lost 2 bases, and 6 bases stayed unmatched. CDR3 length: 17 residues. Germline assignment: CDR1 SGHTS and CDR2 YDEGEE. The chain's CDR3 is CASSPTGLAGGQETQYF. The CDR3 nucleotides are TGTGCCAGCAGCCCGACGGGACTAGCGGGGGGACAAGAGACCCAGTACTTC.

This clonotype was seen at least ten times. The rearrangement uses TRBV5-6 and TRBJ2-1, with D possibly TRBD1 on 6 matching bases. Trimming pared 0 bases from V and 2 bases from J, leaving 9 bases between. Germline V gene data show CDR1 as SGHDT and CDR2 as YYEEEE. There are 15 residues in the CDR3. CDR3: CASSLAGDPYNEQFF. Written as DNA, the CDR3 is TGTGCCAGCAGCTTGGCAGGGGATCCCTACAATGAGCAGTTCTTC.

CDR3 loop: CSVTGGGNFGNTIYF. CDR3 bases: TGCAGCGTCACCGGTGGTGGCAACTTTGGAAACACCATATATTTT. The V and J genes are TRBV29-1 and TRBJ1-3; no reliable D call. The CDR3 totals 15 residues. CDR1 and CDR2 from the germline V gene are SQVTM and ANQGSEA. V shed 6 bases and J shed 3 bases, with 18 bases lying between them.

This clonotype has at least ten counts. This chain links TRBV5-1 with TRBJ1-1; 9 nucleotides agree with TRBD1. CDR3 size: 15 residues. Trimming cost V 2 bases and J 4 bases; bases outside gene matches: 6. Germline assignment: CDR1 SGHRS and CDR2 YFSETQ. The CDR3 protein is CASSLKQGASTEAFF. As DNA, the CDR3 is TGCGCCAGCAGCTTAAAACAGGGGGCGAGCACTGAAGCTTTCTTT.

This clonotype was observed at least ten times. The chain uses TRBV28 and TRBJ1-1, with 8 bases fitting TRBD1. Unmatched junction bases numbered 6, after V lost 4 bases and J lost 8 bases. Germline V gene lookup returns CDR1 MDHEN and CDR2 SYDVKM. This CDR3 spans 13 amino acids. The CDR3 DNA follows: TGTGCCAGCAGTTACCGGACAGGGTACGAAGCTTTCTTT. This sequence encodes CASSYRTGYEAFF.

At least ten counts were recorded for this clonotype. J is TRBJ1-1 and V is TRBV5-1; D gene uncertain. The CDR3 sequence is 12 residues long. V shed 5 bases and J shed 5 bases, with 10 bases lying between them. Germline loops: CDR1 SGHRS, CDR2 YFSETQ. DNA of the CDR3: TGCGCCAGCAGTTTGACCGAAACTGAAGCTTTCTTT. It encodes CASSLTETEAFF. Full variable domain (rest looked up from reference TRBV5-1 and TRBJ1-1): KAGVTQTPRYLIKTRGQQVTLSCSPISGHRSVSWYQQTPGQGLQFLFEYFSETQRNKGNFPGRFSGRQFSNSRSEMNVSTLELGDSALYLCASSLTETEAFFGQGTRLTVV.

The V and J genes are TRBV5-6 and TRBJ1-1, with D uncertain. The V end was cut by 5 bases, the J end by 1 base, with 15 bases between. This CDR3 is built from 15 residues. CDR1 and CDR2 (germline): SGHDT, YYEEEE. The CDR3 loop is CASSTVVEGNTEAFF. CDR3 coding DNA: TGTGCCAGCAGTACGGTAGTAGAAGGGAACACTGAAGCTTTCTTT. The full variable domain, with the rest looked up from reference TRBV5-6 and TRBJ1-1, is DAGVTQSPTHLIKTRGQQVTLRCSPKSGHDTVSWYQQALGQGPQFIFQYYEEEERQRGNFPDRFSGHQFPNYSSELNVNALLLGDSALYLCASSTVVEGNTEAFFGQGTRLTVV.

This clonotype was recorded many times. The CDR3 bases are TGTGCCAGCAGTTTAGGAGCGGCTAACTATGGCTACACCTTC. This gives the protein CASSLGAANYGYTF. This sequence joins TRBV28 and TRBJ1-2; no firm D call. Per germline, CDR1 MDHEN and CDR2 SYDVKM. The CDR3 totals 14 residues. The germline V and J ends were trimmed by 2 bases and 0 bases, with 7 bases remaining between them.

This clonotype was detected ten times or more. V gene TRBV3-1 combines with J gene TRBJ2-3; D possibly corresponds to TRBD2 (5 bases). CDR1 LGHDT and CDR2 YNNKEL come from the germline V gene (reference sequence). The CDR3 runs 14 residues. Trimming removed 7 bases at V and 2 bases at J, with 13 bases between. CDR3 sequence: CASKRGGFTDTQYF. In DNA form, the CDR3 reads TGTGCCAGCAAACGGGGTGGATTCACAGATACGCAGTATTTT.

The table lists this clonotype with a few counts. The CDR3 bases are TGTGCCAGCAAAGGCCACGTACTATCTGGGGCCAACGTCCTGACTTTC. The encoded protein is CASKGHVLSGANVLTF. The chain joins TRBV6-2 or TRBV6-3 to TRBJ2-6; D unclear. CDR1 and CDR2 (germline): MNHEY, SVGEGT. Trimming cost V 7 bases and J 1 base, with 14 bases left between them. The CDR3 sequence is 16 residues long.

This clonotype came up many times. Here the CDR3 DNA reads TGTGCCAGCAGCTTAGAGAGGAGCACTGAAGCTTTCTTT. Protein product: CASSLERSTEAFF. The V gene is TRBV11-3, the J gene TRBJ1-1; D gene unclear. The ends were cut back, 0 bases at V and 4 bases at J, with 6 bases in the middle. The CDR3 is 13 residues long. Germline V gene sequence: CDR1 SGHNT, CDR2 YENEEA. Full variable domain (rest looked up from reference TRBV11-3 and TRBJ1-1): EAGVVQSPRYKIIEKKQPVAFWCNPISGHNTLYWYLQNLGQGPELLIRYENEEAVDDSQLPKDRFSAERLKGVDSTLKIQPAELGDSAVYLCASSLERSTEAFFGQGTRLTVV.

The sample holds many counts of this clonotype. The gene calls are TRBV19 and TRBJ1-3, with D hard to call. The V end was cut by 3 bases, the J end by 0 bases, with 18 bases between. This CDR3 has 18 residues. CDR1 is LNHDA, CDR2 SQIVND, per germline (reference sequence). This CDR3 is CASSIPLLGRRSGNTIYF. The CDR3 DNA is TGTGCCAGTAGTATCCCCCTCCTCGGACGGCGCTCTGGAAACACCATATATTTT. Drawing the rest from reference TRBV19 and TRBJ1-3, the complete variable domain is DGGITQSPKYLFRKEGQNVTLSCEQNLNHDAMYWYRQDPGQGLRLIYYSQIVNDFQKGDIAEGYSVSREKKESFPLTVTSAQKNPTAFYLCASSIPLLGRRSGNTIYFGEGSWLTVV.

J is TRBJ1-1 and V is TRBV9; D is unresolved. The germline V gene has CDR1 SGDLS and CDR2 YYNGEE. V was shortened by 2 bases and J by 5 bases, with 10 bases between the two germline ends. The CDR3 spans 13 residues. CDR3 nucleotides: TGTGCCAGCAGCGTGGACTTAGGAACTGAAGCTTTCTTT. Translated: CASSVDLGTEAFF.

The chain couples TRBV7-2 to TRBJ2-2, with 7 bases identical to TRBD1. V lost 6 bases, J lost 1 base, and 5 bases stayed unmatched. The CDR3 is 15 residues long. Germline values: CDR1 SGHTA, CDR2 FQGNSA. The CDR3: CASSFNRGNTGELFF. In DNA, the CDR3 is TGTGCCAGCAGTTTCAACAGGGGGAACACCGGGGAGCTGTTTTTT. Based on the CDR3 plus reference TRBV7-2 and TRBJ2-2, the full variable domain is GAGVSQSPSNKVTEKGKDVELRCDPISGHTALYWYRQSLGQGLEFLIYFQGNSAPDKSGLPSDRFSAERTGGSVSTLTIQRTQQEDSAVYLCASSFNRGNTGELFFGEGSRLTVL.

In this sample, this clonotype turned up many times. The V and J genes are TRBV11-1 and TRBJ1-1, with D unresolved. V gave up 5 bases and J gave up 3 bases, with 10 bases separating them. The CDR3 consists of 13 residues. Germline V gene sequence: CDR1 SGHAT, CDR2 FQDESV (reference sequence). CDR3 residues: CASSTNGDTEAFF. The CDR3 DNA reads TGTGCCAGCAGCACCAATGGGGACACTGAAGCTTTCTTT.

This sequence joins TRBV6-9 and TRBJ2-5; 11 nucleotides agree with TRBD1. The CDR3 has 18 amino acids. From germline, CDR1 is MNHGY and CDR2 SVAAGI. Germline trimming cut 3 bases from V and 4 bases from J; bases unmatched to any gene: 13. CDR3 in amino acids: CASSYGSEDRGLTETQYF. The CDR3 DNA follows: TGTGCCAGCAGTTACGGGTCTGAGGACAGGGGGCTCACAGAGACCCAGTACTTC.

The chain is built from TRBV15 and TRBJ2-5; D is unclear. CDR1 LNHNV and CDR2 YYDKDF come from the germline V gene (reference sequence). The V gene lost 2 bases and the J gene lost 6 bases, with 16 bases spanning the gap. CDR3 length: 15 amino acids. CDR3 sequence: CATSRQAGRVQTQYF. The CDR3 region has the DNA TGTGCCACCAGCAGACAGGCAGGACGCGTCCAGACCCAGTACTTC. Variable domain in full (rest from reference TRBV15 and TRBJ2-5): DAMVIQNPRYQVTQFGKPVTLSCSQTLNHNVMYWYQQKSSQAPKLLFHYYDKDFNNEADTPDNFQSRRPNTSFCFLDIRSPGLGDTAMYLCATSRQAGRVQTQYFGPGTRLLVL.